Presented here are 27 T cell receptor beta chains from one specimen sequenced in a study of T cell responses to AZD1222 COVID-19 vaccine. Method: immunoSEQ multiplex PCR; TCRdb's copy keeps in-frame clones and lacks some. The sample consists of 170,000 or so clones, about nine tenths of them appearing once. Sequenced material: peripheral blood, taken on day 0 of AZD1222 vaccination. These receptors were taken from an adult in good health.

The chain joins TRBV4-1 to TRBJ1-4; 7 nucleotides agree with TRBD1. The J segment lost 3 bases and the V segment lost 1 base, leaving 2 bases of the junction unmatched. The CDR3 extends over 15 amino acids. Per germline, CDR1 MGHRA and CDR2 YSYEKL. The CDR3 is CASSQAGTANEKLFF. In nucleotides, the CDR3 is TGCGCCAGCAGCCAAGCCGGGACAGCTAATGAAAAACTGTTTTTT.

This chain connects TRBV2 to TRBJ2-1; possibly TRBD1 for D (6 bases). This CDR3 contains 17 residues. Germline V gene data show CDR1 as SNHLY and CDR2 as FYNNEI. V was cut by 5 bases and J by 9 bases, with 26 bases left in between. CDR3 nucleotide sequence: TGTGCCAGCAGTAGAGAACAGGGACCAGTGGCCGGTGCTGAGCAGTTCTTC. It is translated as CASSREQGPVAGAEQFF.

This clone was detected only a few times. This chain connects TRBV27 to TRBJ1-1; TRBD1 aligns across 8 bases. This CDR3 spans 14 amino acids. Germline loops: CDR1 MNHEY, CDR2 SMNVEV (reference sequence). The V segment lost 5 bases and the J segment 2 bases; nucleotides outside the gene matches: 4. CDR3 amino acids: CASSIRGQNTEAFF. The CDR3 DNA sequence: TGTGCCAGCAGTATCAGGGGGCAAAACACTGAAGCTTTCTTT.

This clone was seen only once. V is TRBV6-2 or TRBV6-3 and J is TRBJ1-1; D not resolved. The length of the CDR3 is 15 residues. Between the trimmed V and J ends, which lost 2 bases and 2 bases, there was a span of 12 bases. Germline-derived CDR1 and CDR2 are MNHEY and SVGEGT. The CDR3: CASSYNTGSNTEAFF. CDR3 nucleotides: TGTGCCAGCAGTTACAATACCGGATCCAACACTGAAGCTTTCTTT.

The chain's CDR3 is CASSQASGSPLHF. CDR3 DNA sequence: TGTGCCAGCAGCCAAGCATCGGGATCACCCCTCCACTTT. The V call is TRBV3-1 (or the pseudogene TRBV3-2), the J call TRBJ1-6; D unclear. Germline lookup yields CDR1 LGHDT and CDR2 YNNKEL (reference sequence). The CDR3 consists of 13 residues. The ends were cut back, 1 base at V and 10 bases at J, with 8 bases in the middle.

The V gene is TRBV18, the J gene TRBJ2-7; maybe TRBD1 (6 bases). CDR3 length: 16 amino acids. V was shortened by 2 bases and J by 0 bases, with 14 bases between the two germline ends. The germline V gene encodes CDR1 KGHSH and CDR2 LQKENI. The CDR3 coding sequence is TGTGCCAGCTCACCAGATATTACAGGGACCTCCTACGAGCAGTACTTC. This encodes CASSPDITGTSYEQYF.

The rearrangement uses TRBV7-2 and TRBJ1-1; D call uncertain. Germline V gene sequence: CDR1 SGHTA, CDR2 FQGNSA. The CDR3 is 13 residues long. V was clipped by 5 bases and J by 1 base, with 8 bases between them. The DNA of the CDR3 is TGTGCCAGCAGCCCCACAAGGAACACTGAAGCTTTCTTT. Amino acids: CASSPTRNTEAFF. Supplemented by reference TRBV7-2 and TRBJ1-1, the full variable domain reads GAGVSQSPSNKVTEKGKDVELRCDPISGHTALYWYRQSLGQGLEFLIYFQGNSAPDKSGLPSDRFSAERTGGSVSTLTIQRTQQEDSAVYLCASSPTRNTEAFFGQGTRLTVV.

V is TRBV9 and J is TRBJ1-1; no clear D gene. The germline V and J ends were trimmed by 7 bases and 1 base, with 11 bases remaining between them. The CDR3 spans 13 residues. The germline CDR1 and CDR2 sequences are SGDLS and YYNGEE. CDR3 sequence (DNA): TGTGCCAGCGCCAAAACAGCGAACACTGAAGCTTTCTTT. This sequence encodes CASAKTANTEAFF.

The chain combines TRBV2 with TRBJ2-1; 12 bases are shared with TRBD2. The V gene end was trimmed by 8 bases and the J gene end by 7 bases; junction bases not matched to a gene: 18. The V gene's germline CDR1 is SNHLY and CDR2 FYNNEI. The CDR3 is 18 residues long. The CDR3 nucleotides read TGTGCCAGCTCTAGGGGCGGCATTCCTAGCGGGAGGGGGAATGAGCAGTTCTTC. Translated, it gives CASSRGGIPSGRGNEQFF.

The J gene is TRBJ1-2, the V gene TRBV28; the match to TRBD1 covers 8 bases. The CDR3 length is 15 residues. V shed 4 bases and J 2 bases; nucleotides not matched to a gene: 6. The germline CDR1 and CDR2 sequences are MDHEN and SYDVKM. The CDR3: CASSSQGAANYGYTF. For the CDR3, the DNA is TGTGCCAGCAGTTCCCAGGGGGCTGCGAACTATGGCTACACCTTC.

V and J are TRBV4-1 and TRBJ2-3; a weak D match, TRBD2 (5 bases). This CDR3 is 13 amino acids long. The germline V gene encodes CDR1 MGHRA and CDR2 YSYEKL. Trimming left V 0 bases short and J 6 bases short, with 7 bases between. The CDR3 coding sequence is TGCGCCAGCAGCCAAGATCGGAGGGATACGCAGTATTTT. This encodes CASSQDRRDTQYF.

This clone has just a few counts. The rearrangement uses TRBV2 and TRBJ2-6; TRBD2 might be the D (6 bases). V was clipped by 8 bases and J by 0 bases, with 8 bases between them. The CDR3 is 14 residues long. Germline V gene data show CDR1 as SNHLY and CDR2 as FYNNEI. The CDR3: CASRGTSGANVLTF. In DNA form, the CDR3 reads TGTGCCAGCCGGGGGACCTCTGGGGCCAACGTCCTGACTTTC.

The rearrangement links TRBV5-1 to TRBJ1-4; tentatively, D is TRBD1 (5 bases). Trimming took 3 bases from V and 7 from J, leaving 16 bases between them. The CDR3 is 15 amino acids. The germline gives CDR1 SGHRS, CDR2 YFSETQ. The CDR3 DNA sequence: TGCGCCAGCAGCTCCGATCGACAGCGGACTGAAAAACTGTTTTTT. Translating it yields CASSSDRQRTEKLFF. Combining the CDR3 with reference TRBV5-1 and TRBJ1-4 gives the whole variable domain KAGVTQTPRYLIKTRGQQVTLSCSPISGHRSVSWYQQTPGQGLQFLFEYFSETQRNKGNFPGRFSGRQFSNSRSEMNVSTLELGDSALYLCASSSDRQRTEKLFFGSGTQLSVL.

The chain uses TRBV7-9 and TRBJ1-4, with 8 bases that match TRBD1. J gave up 7 bases and V 2 bases, and 15 bases lay outside the gene matches. This CDR3 is 18 amino acids long. The V gene's germline CDR1 is SEHNR and CDR2 FQNEAQ (reference sequence). The CDR3 spells CASSLKVTGVRPAEKLFF. The CDR3 nucleotides are TGTGCCAGCAGCTTAAAGGTGACAGGGGTGAGGCCGGCTGAAAAACTGTTTTTT.

The CDR3 nucleotides read TGCAGCGTACGATATAACAGACAGAACACCGGGGAGCTGTTTTTT. Its translation: CSVRYNRQNTGELFF. The chain employs TRBV29-1 and TRBJ2-2; D is unclear. V was clipped by 6 bases and J by 1 base, with 15 bases between them. CDR1 and CDR2 (germline): SQVTM, ANQGSEA. CDR3 length: 15 amino acids.

The chain recombines TRBV18 with TRBJ2-4; D gene unclear. V shed 1 base and J shed 3 bases, with 7 bases lying between them. The CDR3 has 14 amino acids. CDR1 KGHSH and CDR2 LQKENI come from the germline V gene. The CDR3, as DNA: TGTGCCAGCTCACCACAGGGATTCAAAAACATTCAGTACTTC. This encodes CASSPQGFKNIQYF. Looking up the rest from reference TRBV18 and TRBJ2-4 gives the full variable domain: NAGVMQNPRHLVRRRGQEARLRCSPMKGHSHVYWYRQLPEEGLKFMVYLQKENIIDESGMPKERFSAEFPKEGPSILRIQQVVRGDSAAYFCASSPQGFKNIQYFGAGTRLSVL.

This clone was seen only once. The chain links TRBV6-6 to TRBJ2-1; D is undetermined. Germline V gene sequence: CDR1 MNHNY, CDR2 SVGAGI (reference sequence). This CDR3 is 14 amino acids long. With 6 bases removed from V and 8 bases from J, the gap between germline ends came to 17 bases. CDR3 sequence reads: CASRAAPGRDEQFF. CDR3 bases: TGTGCCAGCAGGGCCGCCCCGGGTCGCGATGAGCAGTTCTTC.

The chain combines TRBV4-1 with TRBJ1-1, with TRBD1 as a possible D gene (6 bases). Germline CDR1 reads MGHRA; CDR2 reads YSYEKL. The CDR3 has 13 residues. The V and J ends lost 4 bases and 6 bases respectively, with 12 bases between them. The CDR3 DNA is TGCGCCAGCAGCCTTGTGGGGGCAGCTGAAGCTTTCTTT. This encodes CASSLVGAAEAFF.

V gene TRBV27 combines with J gene TRBJ1-4, with D perhaps TRBD1 (5 bases). Trimming removed 6 bases at V and 0 bases at J, with 17 bases between. Looked up from germline, CDR1 is MNHEY and CDR2 is SMNVEV (reference sequence). The CDR3 totals 17 residues. The DNA of the CDR3 is TGTGCCAGCAGGTTTGGGGCGGGAGCTGCAACTAATGAAAAACTGTTTTTT. Translating it yields CASRFGAGAATNEKLFF. Variable domain in full (rest from reference TRBV27 and TRBJ1-4): EAQVTQNPRYLITVTGKKLTVTCSQNMNHEYMSWYRQDPGLGLRQIYYSMNVEVTDKGDVPEGYKVSRKEKRNFPLILESPSPNQTSLYFCASRFGAGAATNEKLFFGSGTQLSVL.

The chain has TRBV3-1 (or the pseudogene TRBV3-2) and TRBJ2-7; 11 positions match TRBD1. CDR3 length: 14 amino acids. CDR1 is LGHDT, CDR2 YNNKEL, per germline (reference sequence). Losses at the gene ends were 1 base for V and 9 bases for J; bases not matched to a gene: 5. DNA for the CDR3: TGTGCCAGCAGCCAAGGGACAGGGGGCTTGAGGCAGTACTTC. Translated, it gives CASSQGTGGLRQYF.

V is TRBV5-1 and J is TRBJ2-3, with D unresolved. V was pared by 1 base and J by 2 bases, with 11 bases between. Germline V gene lookup returns CDR1 SGHRS and CDR2 YFSETQ. The CDR3 loop spans 15 amino acids. CDR3 sequence (DNA): TGCGCCAGCAGCTTGCAAGGACCTTACACAGATACGCAGTATTTT. Its translation: CASSLQGPYTDTQYF.

The chain links TRBV18 to TRBJ1-4; no clear D. Trimming removed 2 bases at V and 0 bases at J, with 10 bases between. Germline V CDR1 and CDR2: KGHSH, LQKENI. The CDR3 runs to 16 residues. CDR3 sequence reads: CASSPLSGSTNEKLFF. As DNA, the CDR3 is TGTGCCAGCTCACCATTGTCGGGTTCAACTAATGAAAAACTGTTTTTT.

This CDR3 reads CASSTPGVDTIYF. As DNA, the CDR3 is TGTGCCAGCAGTACCCCCGGTGTGGACACCATATATTTT. This chain connects TRBV28 to TRBJ1-3; D gene ambiguous. V lost 5 bases and J 8 bases, leaving 13 bases between the germline ends. The CDR3 contains 13 residues. Germline V gene sequence: CDR1 MDHEN, CDR2 SYDVKM.

CDR3 in DNA: TGTGCCAGCAGAGCACAGGGGGCAGGCTATGGCTACACCTTC. It encodes CASRAQGAGYGYTF. The J gene is TRBJ1-2, the V gene TRBV6-6, with 9 bases matching TRBD1. V dropped 6 bases and J dropped 4; count of bases not matched to a gene: 6. The CDR3 runs 14 residues. CDR1 and CDR2 (germline): MNHNY, SVGAGI (reference sequence).

The chain uses TRBV27 and TRBJ1-6; D perhaps matches TRBD1 (6 bases). Germline CDR1 reads MNHEY; CDR2 reads SMNVEV (reference sequence). V dropped 7 bases and J dropped 5 bases, with 15 bases sitting between them. The CDR3 covers 15 residues. The CDR3 loop reads CASNNRVSNNSPLHF. The CDR3 DNA is TGTGCCAGCAATAACAGGGTCTCGAATAATTCACCCCTCCACTTT.

This clone was observed a single time. The J gene is TRBJ1-4, the V gene TRBV6-5, with D perhaps TRBD1 (6 bases). Germline CDR1 is MNHEY and CDR2 is SVGAGI. The CDR3 consists of 14 residues. V lost 4 bases and J lost 6, with 12 bases in between. The chain's CDR3 is CASSSGGADEKLFF. The DNA for the CDR3 is TGTGCCAGCAGTTCGGGGGGGGCGGATGAAAAACTGTTTTTT.

The chain employs TRBV6-6 and TRBJ1-2; 8 bases match TRBD1. The CDR3 extends over 13 amino acids. In germline, CDR1 is MNHNY, CDR2 SVGAGI (reference sequence). V trimming: 8 bases; J trimming: 8 bases; junction bases outside the gene matches: 10. In DNA form, the CDR3 reads TGTGCCAGCCGAACACAGGACAGGGAGGGCTACACCTTC. This codes for CASRTQDREGYTF.